A selection of T cell receptor beta chains follows, all from one sample in a study of identical twins. Via MiXCR, TCRdb re-called the 5' RACE reads, giving one row per CDR3 protein. The sample has under 1 million distinct CDR3 sequences, 12% seen once. The same specimen was also included in a second study, on yellow fever vaccine responses in identical twins.

Input material: PBMCs. The receptors here all came from a young woman in good health. The CDR3 runs from the conserved cysteine through the conserved F or W. The D gene is left open where the match is weak. A clone size is listed for some rows: how often the clone was seen (once, few, many), or a class if it is expanded.

>few|TRBJ2-5|.|TRBV7-8
TGTGCCAGCAGCCCCCCGACTTCAGGGACGGAGACCCAGTACTTC
CASSPPTSGTETQYF
>.|TRBJ2-1|.|TRBV10-3
TGTGCCATCAATAGCCAGGGGTCCTACAATGAGCAGTTCTTC
CAINSQGSYNEQFF
>few|TRBJ2-6|.|TRBV29-1
TGCAGCGTTGTTTTCACAGGGGAGGTCTCTGGGGCCAACGTCCTGACTTTC
CSVVFTGEVSGANVLTF
>few|TRBJ1-2|.|TRBV27
TGTGCCAGCAAGGCAGGAACGGGCTATGGCTACACCTTC
CASKAGTGYGYTF
>few|TRBJ2-3|.|TRBV4-1
TGCGCCAGCAGCCAAGATAGGCTCTATACGCAGTATTTT
CASSQDRLYTQYF
>.|TRBJ2-1|TRBD1|TRBV10-3
TGTGCCATCAGCGATACAGGGGACACCTACAATGAGCAGTTCTTC
CAISDTGDTYNEQFF
>few|TRBJ1-1|.|TRBV4-1
TGCGCCAGCAGCGACCAGGGGTTGGGGATGAACACTGAAGCTTTCTTT
CASSDQGLGMNTEAFF
>few|TRBJ2-4|.|TRBV20-1
TGCAGTGCTCCTCAAGACCTAGCCAAAAACATTCAGTACTTC
CSAPQDLAKNIQYF
>.|TRBJ2-3|TRBD1|TRBV12-3/TRBV12-4
TGTGCCAGCAGTTTGAAGGGGGCTAGCACAGATACGCAGTATTTT
CASSLKGASTDTQYF
>.|TRBJ2-1|TRBD2|TRBV5-1
TGCGCCAGCAGTCGACTAGCGGGAGGGTCGAGCTCCTACAATGAGCAGTTCTTC
CASSRLAGGSSSYNEQFF
>many|TRBJ1-5|TRBD1|TRBV12-3/TRBV12-4
TGTGCCAGCAGCTTAGGACAGGGTGGTAATCAGCCCCAGCATTTT
CASSLGQGGNQPQHF
>few|TRBJ2-5|TRBD1|TRBV5-1
TGCGCCAGCCATACTGTGGGACAGGGGGCATTGATGGCCCACCAAGAGACCCAGTACTTC
CASHTVGQGALMAHQETQYF
>few|TRBJ2-5|.|TRBV5-1
TGCGCCAGCAGCAAAGGGTTGGAGACCCAGTACTTC
CASSKGLETQYF
>.|TRBJ2-6|.|TRBV29-1
TGCAGCGTTTTGTGGCGACAGCAAGTCTCTGGGGCCAACGTCCTGACTTTC
CSVLWRQQVSGANVLTF
>.|TRBJ2-7|TRBD1|TRBV29-1
TGCAGCGTGCTGAACAGGGGCTCCTCCTACGAGCAGTACTTC
CSVLNRGSSYEQYF
>.|TRBJ2-7|TRBD1|TRBV7-2
TGTGCCAGCACCACAGGGGGCCCCTACGAGCAGTACTTC
CASTTGGPYEQYF
>.|TRBJ2-7|.|TRBV6-2/TRBV6-3
TGTGCCAGCAGTCCGCACACCTACGAGCAGTACTTC
CASSPHTYEQYF
>few|TRBJ2-2|TRBD2|TRBV20-1
TGCAGTGCTAGCTCGCTAGCGGGGGGGTACGCGAACACCGGGGAGCTGTTTTTT
CSASSLAGGYANTGELFF
>many|TRBJ2-5|TRBD1|TRBV12-3/TRBV12-4
TGTGCCAGCAGTTTGAGGGGGCTAGAGACCCAGTACTTC
CASSLRGLETQYF
>.|TRBJ2-2|.|TRBV12-3/TRBV12-4
TGTGCCAGCAGCGGGAAGGTCACGGCTGGTCCCGGGGAGCTGTTTTTT
CASSGKVTAGPGELFF
>few|TRBJ1-2|TRBD1|TRBV3-1
TGTGCCAGCAGCCAAGGGACAGGGGACATCTATGGCTACACCTTC
CASSQGTGDIYGYTF
>many|TRBJ2-3|.|TRBV10-3
TGTGCCATCAGTGATTTCGAATCCACAGATACGCAGTATTTT
CAISDFESTDTQYF
>.|TRBJ2-5|TRBD1|TRBV20-1
TGCAGTGCTAGGAGCCCACCGACAGGGCCCCTTCTCGAAGAGACCCAGTACTTC
CSARSPPTGPLLEETQYF
>.|TRBJ2-1|.|TRBV5-5
TGTGCCAGCAGCGCCAGGAGCTGGGACAATGAGCAGTTCTTC
CASSARSWDNEQFF